This passage covers 25 T cell receptor beta chains from one sample sequenced in a study of blood T cell repertoires in COVID-19. The protocol was immunoSEQ multiplex PCR, while the TCRdb copy is restricted to in-frame clones and leaves out a portion. This sample has more than 110,000 clones, with around four fifths found just once. The sequencing input was peripheral blood. These receptors were taken from a woman older than 75 with acute or convalescent COVID-19.

This clone ranks as medium-sized. The chain combines TRBV9 with TRBJ2-7; 9 nucleotides match TRBD2. The germline CDR1 and CDR2 sequences are SGDLS and YYNGEE. The CDR3 contains 15 residues. Trimming took 0 bases from V and 3 from J; bases not matched to a gene: 4. As DNA, the CDR3 is TGTGCCAGCAGCGTAGAGTTAGCGGGAGTCTACGAGCAGTACTTC. Translation gives CASSVELAGVYEQYF.

V gene TRBV2 combines with J gene TRBJ2-2, with D possibly TRBD2 on 5 matching bases. Germline CDR1 and CDR2: SNHLY and FYNNEI. The CDR3 runs 15 residues. The V and J ends lost 3 bases and 0 bases respectively, with 8 bases between them. DNA of the CDR3: TGTGCCAGCAGTGAGAGGGCTACGAACACCGGGGAGCTGTTTTTT. This translates into CASSERATNTGELFF.

This chain joins TRBV7-6 and TRBJ2-3; possible D gene TRBD2, 6 bases. Looked up from germline, CDR1 is SGHVS and CDR2 is FNYEAQ. Trimming pared 3 bases from V and 2 bases from J, leaving 9 bases between. CDR3 size: 14 residues. CDR3 sequence reads: CASSFGGNTDTQYF. The CDR3 DNA is TGTGCCAGCAGCTTCGGCGGGAACACAGATACGCAGTATTTT.

V is TRBV27 and J is TRBJ1-2; maybe TRBD1 (5 bases). Trimming removed 5 bases from V and 5 bases from J, with 9 bases in between. This CDR3 has 12 amino acids. Germline V lookup: CDR1 MNHEY, CDR2 SMNVEV (reference sequence). CDR3 DNA sequence: TGTGCCAGCAGTCCCGCAGGGTATGGCTACACCTTC. This translates into CASSPAGYGYTF.

CDR3 sequence reads: CASSPRLAGGLNEQFF. The CDR3 DNA reads as TGTGCCAGCAGCCCTCGACTAGCGGGGGGGCTTAATGAGCAGTTCTTC. The chain joins TRBV9 to TRBJ2-1; TRBD2 matches at 14 bases. The CDR3 covers 16 residues. CDR1 is SGDLS and CDR2 is YYNGEE in the germline V gene. J was trimmed by 7 bases and V by 4 bases; bases with no gene match: 7.

This chain uses TRBV27 with TRBJ2-7, with 7 bases aligning to TRBD1. With V trimmed by 7 bases and J by 1 base, 7 bases remained unmatched. The CDR3 is 14 amino acids. Germline CDR1 MNHEY, CDR2 SMNVEV (reference sequence). The CDR3 DNA sequence: TGTGCCAGCAAGGCCCGGGACAGTTCCTACGAGCAGTACTTC. Protein: CASKARDSSYEQYF.

This chain links TRBV7-9 with TRBJ1-1; D gene unclear. Trimming stripped 5 bases from V and 10 bases from J, with 11 bases between. This CDR3 is 11 amino acids long. Germline CDR1 reads SEHNR; CDR2 reads FQNEAQ (reference sequence). In DNA form, the CDR3 reads TGTGCCAGCAGCCACGAAATCGGAGCTTTCTTT. Translating gives CASSHEIGAFF. The full variable domain, with the rest looked up from reference TRBV7-9 and TRBJ1-1, is DTGVSQNPRHKITKRGQNVTFRCDPISEHNRLYWYRQTLGQGPEFLTYFQNEAQLEKSRLLSDRFSAERPKGSFSTLEIQRTEQGDSAMYLCASSHEIGAFFGQGTRLTVV.

V usage is TRBV7-9 and J usage is TRBJ2-5; tentative D call: TRBD1 (6 bases). Germline V gives CDR1 SEHNR, CDR2 FQNEAQ (reference sequence). CDR3 size: 14 residues. Trimming pared 10 bases from V and 6 bases from J, leaving 21 bases between. CDR3 residues: CAIMWGPPPKTQYF. The CDR3 bases are TGTGCCATCATGTGGGGGCCCCCCCCAAAGACCCAGTACTTC.

This clone was picked up a small number of times. V usage is TRBV5-6 and J usage is TRBJ1-2; a possible D gene is TRBD1 (6 bases). CDR3 length equals 16 residues. In germline, CDR1 is SGHDT, CDR2 YYEEEE. V lost 4 bases and J lost 7, with 23 bases in between. The CDR3 nucleotides read TGTGCCAGCAGCCAGACCCCAAGTGGGGGGGCGCGTGGCTACACCTTC. Encoded protein: CASSQTPSGGARGYTF.

The chain carries TRBV5-1 and TRBJ1-1; 8 bases align to TRBD1. From germline, CDR1 is SGHRS and CDR2 YFSETQ. This CDR3 comprises 14 residues. J was trimmed by 11 bases and V by 0 bases; bases with no gene match: 9. CDR3 sequence reads: CASSLVQGAQDAFF. The CDR3, as DNA: TGCGCCAGCAGCTTGGTCCAGGGGGCGCAGGATGCTTTCTTT.

This chain uses TRBV5-5 with TRBJ2-1; D unresolved. V dropped 3 bases and J dropped 9 bases, with 7 bases sitting between them. Germline V gene data show CDR1 as SGHKS and CDR2 as YYEKEE (reference sequence). The CDR3 extends over 11 amino acids. The DNA for the CDR3 is TGTGCCAGCAGCTACCTTAGTGAGCAGTTCTTC. It translates to CASSYLSEQFF.

The rearrangement joins TRBV5-6 to TRBJ2-5; D is unresolved. V was trimmed by 4 bases and J by 4 bases, leaving 5 bases between them. Germline V gives CDR1 SGHDT, CDR2 YYEEEE. The CDR3 runs 11 residues. The CDR3 DNA reads as TGTGCCAGCAGCCGAGTAGAGACCCAGTACTTC. As protein: CASSRVETQYF.

V gene TRBV9 combines with J gene TRBJ1-3; TRBD1 is a possible D gene (6 bases). CDR3 length equals 15 residues. Germline loops: CDR1 SGDLS, CDR2 YYNGEE. The V and J ends lost 5 bases and 7 bases respectively, with 19 bases between them. The CDR3 nucleotides are TGTGCCAGCAGTTCTCGGGCACAGGGTGGTAACACCATATATTTT. Its translation: CASSSRAQGGNTIYF.

This rearrangement joins TRBV20-1 to TRBJ2-1; 12 bases match TRBD2. The V and J ends lost 3 bases and 8 bases, in that order; junction bases with no gene match: 8. CDR1 and CDR2 (germline): DFQATT, SNEGSKA (reference sequence). The CDR3 loop spans 15 amino acids. CDR3 in amino acids: CSASPRLAGDYEQFF. The DNA of the CDR3 is TGCAGTGCTAGTCCCCGACTAGCGGGAGACTATGAGCAGTTCTTC.

The chain has TRBV5-1 and TRBJ1-5; 7 bases map to TRBD1. The CDR3 totals 15 residues. CDR1 SGHRS and CDR2 YFSETQ come from the germline V gene. The ends lost 0 bases at V and 5 bases at J; junction bases unmatched: 5. This CDR3 is CASSLGQGRHQPQHF. DNA of the CDR3: TGCGCCAGCAGCTTGGGACAGGGAAGACATCAGCCCCAGCATTTT. Full variable domain (rest looked up from reference TRBV5-1 and TRBJ1-5): KAGVTQTPRYLIKTRGQQVTLSCSPISGHRSVSWYQQTPGQGLQFLFEYFSETQRNKGNFPGRFSGRQFSNSRSEMNVSTLELGDSALYLCASSLGQGRHQPQHFGDGTRLSIL.

V usage is TRBV2 and J usage is TRBJ1-1, with D maybe TRBD1 (5 bases). Looked up from germline, CDR1 is SNHLY and CDR2 is FYNNEI. Between the trimmed V and J ends, which lost 10 bases and 4 bases, there was a span of 19 bases. This CDR3 spans 14 amino acids. The CDR3 DNA sequence: TGTGCCACCCCCCCGGAGGGGCCGGGCACTGAAGCTTTCTTT. Translation gives CATPPEGPGTEAFF.

The rearrangement joins TRBV4-2 to TRBJ2-3; 13 nucleotides agree with TRBD2. Germline CDR1 reads LGHNA; CDR2 reads YNFKEQ. The CDR3 covers 20 residues. V was clipped by 2 bases and J by 4 bases; unmatched bases: 15. The CDR3 region has the DNA TGTGCCAGCAGCCAAATCGGGACTAGCGGGGATCTCAGCAGGGCAGATACGCAGTATTTT. Its translation: CASSQIGTSGDLSRADTQYF.

The rearrangement uses TRBV2 and TRBJ1-6; TRBD1 matches at 8 bases. Germline CDR1 reads SNHLY; CDR2 reads FYNNEI. Trimming removed 6 bases from V and 10 bases from J; junction bases left unmatched: 8. The CDR3 has 14 amino acids. CDR3 amino acids: CASRLDRVNSPLHF. CDR3 sequence (DNA): TGTGCCAGCAGATTGGACAGGGTAAACTCACCCCTCCACTTT. Full variable domain (outside the CDR3, taken from reference TRBV2 and TRBJ1-6): EPEVTQTPSHQVTQMGQEVILRCVPISNHLYFYWYRQILGQKVEFLVSFYNNEISEKSEIFDDQFSVERPDGSNFTLKIRSTKLEDSAMYFCASRLDRVNSPLHFGNGTRLTVT.

V and J are TRBV7-9 and TRBJ2-1; 9 bases agree with TRBD2. The CDR3 consists of 16 residues. Germline CDR1 is SEHNR and CDR2 is FQNEAQ (reference sequence). Germline trimming cut 5 bases from V and 5 bases from J; bases unmatched to any gene: 10. The CDR3 is CASSPAGTSRNNEQFF. In DNA form, the CDR3 reads TGTGCCAGCAGCCCGGCCGGGACTAGCAGGAACAATGAGCAGTTCTTC.

The V gene is TRBV18, the J gene TRBJ2-7, with a possible D match to TRBD1 (6 bases). Trimming left V 3 bases short and J 5 bases short, with 11 bases between. CDR3 size: 13 residues. From germline, CDR1 is KGHSH and CDR2 LQKENI. CDR3 amino acids: CASSPQNRDEQYF. Written as DNA, the CDR3 is TGTGCCAGCTCACCCCAAAACAGGGACGAGCAGTACTTC.

The chain links TRBV11-3 to TRBJ2-1, with 15 bases fitting TRBD2. The CDR3 spans 18 residues. CDR1 SGHNT and CDR2 YENEEA come from the germline V gene. Trimming took 6 bases from V and 7 from J; bases not matched to a gene: 13. The DNA of the CDR3 is TGTGCCAGCAGAACCGGGACTAGCGGGAGGTACCCTACGAATGAGCAGTTCTTC. It codes for CASRTGTSGRYPTNEQFF.

This chain uses TRBV18 with TRBJ2-1; TRBD2 aligns across 7 bases. The CDR3 is 14 residues long. Trimming cost V 0 bases and J 5 bases; bases outside gene matches: 1. Germline V gene sequence: CDR1 KGHSH, CDR2 LQKENI. The CDR3 DNA is TGTGCCAGCTCACCACCCCTAGCGGACAATGAGCAGTTCTTC. Translation: CASSPPLADNEQFF. Full variable domain (remainder filled in from reference TRBV18 and TRBJ2-1): NAGVMQNPRHLVRRRGQEARLRCSPMKGHSHVYWYRQLPEEGLKFMVYLQKENIIDESGMPKERFSAEFPKEGPSILRIQQVVRGDSAAYFCASSPPLADNEQFFGPGTRLTVL.

The genes are TRBV19 and TRBJ1-2, with D unclear. The V gene lost 5 bases and the J gene lost 8 bases, with 18 bases spanning the gap. This CDR3 is 14 amino acids long. Germline V gives CDR1 LNHDA, CDR2 SQIVND (reference sequence). The CDR3 DNA reads TGTGCCAGTAGTTCCCCGGGCCCCAGCGGAGGCTACACCTTC. Protein sequence: CASSSPGPSGGYTF.

This clone was seen a single time. The rearrangement joins TRBV11-2 to TRBJ2-1, with no clear D. Germline loops: CDR1 SGHAT, CDR2 FQNNGV. CDR3 length: 15 residues. V lost 5 bases to trimming and J lost 4 bases, with 15 bases between them. The CDR3: CASSQGGRRYNEQFF. As DNA, the CDR3 is TGTGCCAGCAGCCAAGGTGGAAGGAGATACAATGAGCAGTTCTTC.

The rearrangement links TRBV28 to TRBJ1-2; the D gene is possibly TRBD1 (5 bases). CDR1 MDHEN and CDR2 SYDVKM come from the germline V gene. Trimming left V 3 bases short and J 2 bases short, with 10 bases between. CDR3 size: 14 residues. The CDR3 protein is CASSFGRVNYGYTF. CDR3 in DNA: TGTGCCAGCAGTTTCGGCAGGGTGAACTATGGCTACACCTTC.